What follows are 9 T cell receptor beta chains derived from one specimen sequenced in a study of immune heterogeneity within non-small cell lung tumors. Genomic DNA extracted from bulk tumor tissue served as template. A total of 450 to 700 ng was used per sample. Several far-apart biopsies were taken per primary tumor during surgery. It was patients with untreated, newly diagnosed non-small cell lung cancer who underwent curative surgery. The TCR beta CDR3 region was amplified by multiplex PCR employing 32 V and 13 J primers. One entry per CDR3 protein, called by TCRdb with MiXCR from the multiplex PCR reads. The table shows thousands of distinct CDR3 sequences, with 22% occurring only once. Sequencing input: lung tumor tissue. These receptors came from a female donor with non-small cell lung cancer.

The V and J genes are TRBV13 and TRBJ2-2, with D possibly being TRBD1 (5 bases). Germline CDR1 and CDR2: PRHDT and FYEKMQ (reference sequence). Trimming pared 2 bases from V and 6 bases from J, leaving 13 bases between. This CDR3 is built from 15 residues. The CDR3 loop is CASSLQGLVAGELFF. The CDR3 bases are TGTGCCAGCAGCTTACAGGGTTTGGTCGCCGGGGAGCTGTTTTTT.

This clonotype is medium-sized (0.01 to 0.1%) by share. A junction boundary mismatches the germline segment, possibly from a read error. The chain has TRBV7-7 and TRBJ2-7; unclear D gene. The CDR3 is made up of 15 amino acids. CDR1 is SSHAT and CDR2 is FNYEAQ in the germline V gene (reference sequence). Here the CDR3 DNA reads TGTGCTAGCAGCTTGAGGCAAGGAAGCTCCTACGAGCAGTACTTC. It encodes CASSLRQGSSYEQYF.

This clonotype was observed a handful of times. The rearrangement joins TRBV6-1 to TRBJ2-1; 8 bases match TRBD2. CDR1 is MNHNS and CDR2 is SASEGT in the germline V gene. V trimming: 7 bases; J trimming: 6 bases; junction bases outside the gene matches: 14. This CDR3 comprises 16 residues. For the CDR3, the DNA is TGTGCCAGCACCCGGATAGAGAGCGGGAGTTTCAATGAGCAGTTCTTC. Translation: CASTRIESGSFNEQFF.

In this sample, this clonotype is medium-sized (0.01 to 0.1%). The chain is built from TRBV20-1 and TRBJ2-7; D ambiguous. Per germline, CDR1 DFQATT and CDR2 SNEGSKA (reference sequence). V was shortened by 3 bases and J by 5 bases, with 11 bases between the two germline ends. There are 12 residues in the CDR3. CDR3 in amino acids: CSASGELDEQYF. Here the CDR3 DNA reads TGCAGTGCTAGTGGGGAACTGGACGAGCAGTACTTC.

This clonotype was recorded a few times. The chain employs TRBV29-1 and TRBJ2-7; D not resolved. CDR3 size: 12 residues. The germline V and J ends were trimmed by 3 bases and 0 bases, with 6 bases remaining between them. Germline V gene sequence: CDR1 SQVTM, CDR2 ANQGSEA. The chain's CDR3 is CSVDTGSYEQYF. The CDR3 nucleotides are TGCAGCGTTGATACGGGCTCCTACGAGCAGTACTTC.

This clonotype is judged medium-sized. The chain is built from TRBV20-1 and TRBJ2-3, with D uncertain. Deletions cut 5 bases from V and 4 bases from J, with 13 bases between. The length of the CDR3 is 13 residues. Germline V gene lookup returns CDR1 DFQATT and CDR2 SNEGSKA (reference sequence). CDR3 sequence (DNA): TGCAGTGCTGCACCGCACTCGGCAGATACGCAGTATTTT. Its translation: CSAAPHSADTQYF.

Concerning this clonotype: A much larger clone is a single base away; this may be a read error. The gene calls are TRBV6-2 or TRBV6-3 and TRBJ2-7, with D perhaps given as TRBD1 or TRBD2 (5 bases each). V gave up 6 bases and J gave up 6 bases, with 18 bases separating them. The CDR3 loop spans 14 amino acids. Looked up from germline, CDR1 is MNHEY and CDR2 is SVGEGT. The CDR3 is CASSSDPGTSEQYF. Here the CDR3 DNA reads TGTGCCAGCAGCTCCGACCCGGGGACCAGCGAGCAGTACTTC.

A remark on this clonotype: A much larger clone lies a single base off, so this may be a read error. The chain uses TRBV11-2 and TRBJ2-7; possible D gene TRBD2, 5 bases. CDR1 and CDR2 (germline): SGHAT, FQNNGV. The length of the CDR3 is 15 residues. V lost 3 bases to trimming and J lost 4 bases, with 16 bases between them. DNA for the CDR3: TGTGCCAGCAGCTTCAATCTGGAGGCAGGATACGAGCAGTACTTC. Its translation is CASSFNLEAGYEQYF.

This rearrangement joins TRBV4-3 to TRBJ2-2, with 9 bases lining up with TRBD2. Germline V CDR1 and CDR2: LGHNA, YSLEER. The CDR3 contains 18 residues. The ends lost 0 bases at V and 7 bases at J; junction bases unmatched: 12. CDR3 nucleotides: TGCGCCAGCAGCCAAGATCGGGCTAGCGGGAAGAGTGGCGGGGAGCTGTTTTTT. It codes for CASSQDRASGKSGGELFF.